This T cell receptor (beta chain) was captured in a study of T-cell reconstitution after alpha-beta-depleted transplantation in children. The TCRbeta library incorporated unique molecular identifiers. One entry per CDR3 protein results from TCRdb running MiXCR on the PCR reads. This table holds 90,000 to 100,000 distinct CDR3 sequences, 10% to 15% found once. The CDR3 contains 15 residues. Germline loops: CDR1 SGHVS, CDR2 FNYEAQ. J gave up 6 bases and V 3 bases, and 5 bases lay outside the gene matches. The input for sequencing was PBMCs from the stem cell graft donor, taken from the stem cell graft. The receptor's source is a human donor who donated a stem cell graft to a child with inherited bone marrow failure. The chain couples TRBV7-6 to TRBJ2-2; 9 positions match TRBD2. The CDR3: CASSLYSGGPGELFF. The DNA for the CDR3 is TGTGCCAGCAGCTTGTACAGCGGGGGGCCCGGGGAGCTGTTTTTT.